This TCR beta chain was documented in a study of blood T cell repertoires in COVID-19. Study-level information: From the United States, Italy and Spain came samples of acute and convalescent COVID-19.

Per the germline V gene, CDR1 is KGHDR and CDR2 is SFDVKD. CDR3 length: 16 residues. Trimming at V came to 0 bases and at J to 5 bases, leaving 4 bases not matched to a gene. Repertoires were generated with immunoSEQ multiplex PCR, while TCRdb's copy carries only in-frame clones and drops some. The repertoire holds 150,000 to 190,000 clones, with around 87% as singletons. This TCR derives from a woman aged 40 to 49 with acute or convalescent COVID-19. This chain connects TRBV24-1 to TRBJ2-1; 9 nucleotides match TRBD2. Sequenced: peripheral blood. The CDR3: CATSDLGLAGNNEQFF. CDR3 coding DNA: TGTGCCACCAGTGATTTGGGGCTAGCGGGGAACAATGAGCAGTTCTTC.